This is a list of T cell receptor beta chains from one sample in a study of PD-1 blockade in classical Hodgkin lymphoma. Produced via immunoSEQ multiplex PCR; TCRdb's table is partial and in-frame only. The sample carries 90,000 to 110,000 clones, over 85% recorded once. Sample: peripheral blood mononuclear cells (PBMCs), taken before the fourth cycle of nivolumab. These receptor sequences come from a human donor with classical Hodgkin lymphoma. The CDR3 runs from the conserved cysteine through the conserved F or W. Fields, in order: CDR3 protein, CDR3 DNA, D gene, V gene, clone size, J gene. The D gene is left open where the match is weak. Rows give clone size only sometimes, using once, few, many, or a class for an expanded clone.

CDR3 protein: CASSLTATYGYTF
CDR3 DNA: TGTGCCAGCAGTTTGACAGCCACCTATGGCTACACCTTC
D gene: .
V gene: TRBV27
clone size: .
J gene: TRBJ1-2

CDR3 protein: CASQSTRTGSEQYF
CDR3 DNA: TGTGCCAGTCAAAGTACCAGGACAGGGTCCGAGCAGTACTTC
D gene: TRBD1
V gene: TRBV11-2
clone size: .
J gene: TRBJ2-7

CDR3 protein: CASRLRGTEGKLFF
CDR3 DNA: TGTGCCAGCAGGCTCAGGGGGACAGAGGGAAAACTGTTTTTT
D gene: TRBD1
V gene: TRBV2
clone size: .
J gene: TRBJ1-4

CDR3 protein: CASSYGRADYGYTF
CDR3 DNA: TGTGCCAGCAGTTACGGACGGGCGGACTATGGCTACACCTTC
D gene: .
V gene: TRBV28
clone size: .
J gene: TRBJ1-2

CDR3 protein: CSVEGLAGGPRNEQFF
CDR3 DNA: TGCAGCGTTGAGGGGCTAGCGGGAGGGCCTAGAAATGAGCAGTTCTTC
D gene: TRBD2
V gene: TRBV29-1
clone size: .
J gene: TRBJ2-1

CDR3 protein: CSAVRMNTEAFF
CDR3 DNA: TGCAGCGCCGTTAGAATGAACACTGAAGCTTTCTTT
D gene: .
V gene: TRBV29-1
clone size: once
J gene: TRBJ1-1

CDR3 protein: CASSSSSYEQYF
CDR3 DNA: TGTGCCAGCAGTTCTAGCTCCTACGAGCAGTACTTC
D gene: .
V gene: TRBV28
clone size: once
J gene: TRBJ2-7

CDR3 protein: CASSSTALRAPNEQFF
CDR3 DNA: TGTGCCAGCAGTTCCACCGCCCTACGGGCCCCCAATGAGCAGTTCTTC
D gene: .
V gene: TRBV27
clone size: few
J gene: TRBJ2-1

CDR3 protein: CASSSGGSNQPQHF
CDR3 DNA: TGTGCCAGCAGCTCGGGGGGTAGCAATCAGCCCCAGCATTTT
D gene: .
V gene: TRBV7-9
clone size: .
J gene: TRBJ1-5

CDR3 protein: CASSDLENGYTF
CDR3 DNA: TGTGCCAGCAGTGATTTAGAGAATGGCTACACCTTC
D gene: .
V gene: TRBV25-1
clone size: .
J gene: TRBJ1-2

CDR3 protein: CASSESAGMSYEQYF
CDR3 DNA: TGCGCCAGCAGTGAGTCGGCCGGTATGTCGTACGAGCAGTACTTC
D gene: .
V gene: TRBV10-1
clone size: once
J gene: TRBJ2-7

CDR3 protein: CASSLAEGSYEQYF
CDR3 DNA: TGTGCCAGCAGCTTAGCTGAGGGCTCCTACGAGCAGTACTTC
D gene: .
V gene: TRBV7-6
clone size: .
J gene: TRBJ2-7

CDR3 protein: CASSTPGTANTEAFF
CDR3 DNA: TGTGCCAGTAGTACCCCCGGGACAGCGAACACTGAAGCTTTCTTT
D gene: TRBD1
V gene: TRBV19
clone size: .
J gene: TRBJ1-1

CDR3 protein: CSAHHGDTQYF
CDR3 DNA: TGCAGTGCCCATCATGGGGATACGCAGTATTTT
D gene: .
V gene: TRBV20-1
clone size: .
J gene: TRBJ2-3

CDR3 protein: CASSGGQGANQPQHF
CDR3 DNA: TGTGCCAGCAGTGGGGGACAGGGGGCCAATCAGCCCCAGCATTTT
D gene: TRBD1
V gene: TRBV2
clone size: .
J gene: TRBJ1-5

CDR3 protein: CASHRGTLNTEAFF
CDR3 DNA: TGTGCCAGCCATCGTGGGACACTGAACACTGAAGCTTTCTTT
D gene: .
V gene: TRBV28
clone size: once
J gene: TRBJ1-1

CDR3 protein: CASSPGLAGVDTQYF
CDR3 DNA: TGTGCCAGCTCACCAGGACTAGCGGGAGTTGATACGCAGTATTTT
D gene: TRBD2
V gene: TRBV18
clone size: .
J gene: TRBJ2-3

CDR3 protein: CASRDSFSYEQYF
CDR3 DNA: TGTGCCAGCAGGGACAGCTTCTCCTACGAGCAGTACTTC
D gene: .
V gene: TRBV5-8
clone size: .
J gene: TRBJ2-7

CDR3 protein: CASRTRGLGYTF
CDR3 DNA: TGTGCCAGCAGAACCAGGGGGCTCGGCTACACCTTC
D gene: TRBD1
V gene: TRBV5-4
clone size: .
J gene: TRBJ1-2

CDR3 protein: CASSQSGTSGYNEQFF
CDR3 DNA: TGTGCCAGCAGCCAATCCGGGACTAGCGGTTACAATGAGCAGTTCTTC
D gene: TRBD2
V gene: TRBV4-2
clone size: .
J gene: TRBJ2-1

CDR3 protein: CASTIDRGLAGANVLTF
CDR3 DNA: TGTGCCAGTACCATTGACAGGGGGCTCGCTGGGGCCAACGTCCTGACTTTC
D gene: TRBD1
V gene: TRBV19
clone size: few
J gene: TRBJ2-6

CDR3 protein: CASSLAGGQGSYEQYF
CDR3 DNA: TGTGCCAGCAGCTTAGCCGGGGGCCAGGGGTCCTACGAGCAGTACTTC
D gene: .
V gene: TRBV7-6
clone size: .
J gene: TRBJ2-7

CDR3 protein: CAWSTGQGLFF
CDR3 DNA: TGTGCCTGGAGTACGGGACAGGGATTGTTCTTC
D gene: TRBD1
V gene: TRBV30
clone size: .
J gene: TRBJ2-1

CDR3 protein: CASSPGHLYEQYF
CDR3 DNA: TGTGCCAGTAGTCCGGGACACCTCTACGAGCAGTACTTC
D gene: .
V gene: TRBV19
clone size: .
J gene: TRBJ2-7

CDR3 protein: CASSTGTKNTGELFF
CDR3 DNA: TGTGCCAGCAGTACCGGGACTAAAAACACCGGGGAGCTGTTTTTT
D gene: TRBD2
V gene: TRBV6-5
clone size: .
J gene: TRBJ2-2

CDR3 protein: CASRSDSWLRWQYF
CDR3 DNA: TGTGCCAGCAGAAGTGACAGTTGGTTACGATGGCAGTACTTC
D gene: .
V gene: TRBV28
clone size: once
J gene: TRBJ2-7

CDR3 protein: CSVGPGGAYEQYF
CDR3 DNA: TGCAGCGTTGGGCCGGGCGGCGCCTACGAGCAGTACTTC
D gene: .
V gene: TRBV29-1
clone size: .
J gene: TRBJ2-7

CDR3 protein: CASCKPGQTITTSSYEQYF
CDR3 DNA: TGTGCCAGCTGTAAACCGGGACAGACTATCACCACAAGCTCCTACGAGCAGTACTTC
D gene: TRBD1
V gene: TRBV6-4
clone size: once
J gene: TRBJ2-7

CDR3 protein: CATSREGSSGRYEQYF
CDR3 DNA: TGTGCCACCAGCAGAGAGGGGTCTAGCGGGAGATACGAGCAGTACTTC
D gene: TRBD2
V gene: TRBV15
clone size: .
J gene: TRBJ2-7

CDR3 protein: CASSPPLGDVRGYTF
CDR3 DNA: TGTGCCAGCTCACCACCTTTAGGCGACGTTCGTGGCTACACCTTC
D gene: .
V gene: TRBV18
clone size: .
J gene: TRBJ1-2

CDR3 protein: CASSLGGLLYEQYF
CDR3 DNA: TGTGCCAGCAGCTTAGGGGGCCTTCTGTACGAGCAGTACTTC
D gene: .
V gene: TRBV7-8
clone size: .
J gene: TRBJ2-7

CDR3 protein: CASSPTSGSQTQYF
CDR3 DNA: TGTGCTAGCAGCCCGACTAGCGGGAGCCAGACCCAGTACTTC
D gene: TRBD2
V gene: TRBV7-7
clone size: .
J gene: TRBJ2-5

CDR3 protein: CASSLEGAVTEAFF
CDR3 DNA: TGCGCCAGCAGCTTGGAGGGGGCTGTCACTGAAGCTTTCTTT
D gene: TRBD1
V gene: TRBV5-1
clone size: once
J gene: TRBJ1-1

CDR3 protein: CATSRDGTIRGNQPQHF
CDR3 DNA: TGTGCCACCAGCAGAGATGGGACCATTAGGGGCAATCAGCCCCAGCATTTT
D gene: .
V gene: TRBV15
clone size: .
J gene: TRBJ1-5

CDR3 protein: CASSALGENLEAFF
CDR3 DNA: TGTGCCAGCAGCGCCCTAGGGGAGAATCTTGAAGCTTTCTTT
D gene: .
V gene: TRBV2
clone size: .
J gene: TRBJ1-1

CDR3 protein: CSASIVGEQYF
CDR3 DNA: TGCAGTGCTAGTATCGTTGGGGAGCAGTACTTC
D gene: .
V gene: TRBV20-1
clone size: .
J gene: TRBJ2-7

CDR3 protein: CASSIYAGTHYEQYF
CDR3 DNA: TGTGCCAGTAGTATTTACGCCGGGACACATTACGAGCAGTACTTC
D gene: .
V gene: TRBV19
clone size: .
J gene: TRBJ2-7

CDR3 protein: CASSLGGTGDEQYF
CDR3 DNA: TGTGCCAGCAGCTTAGGAGGGACAGGGGACGAGCAGTACTTC
D gene: TRBD1
V gene: TRBV11-3
clone size: .
J gene: TRBJ2-7

CDR3 protein: CASSWGQGAHGYTF
CDR3 DNA: TGTGCCAGCAGTTGGGGACAGGGGGCGCATGGCTACACCTTC
D gene: TRBD1
V gene: TRBV6-5
clone size: .
J gene: TRBJ1-2

CDR3 protein: CASSIVSGAINTEAFF
CDR3 DNA: TGTGCCAGTAGTATAGTCTCAGGAGCAATTAACACTGAAGCTTTCTTT
D gene: .
V gene: TRBV19
clone size: .
J gene: TRBJ1-1

CDR3 protein: CASSPPAGTSGTSLPNTGELFF
CDR3 DNA: TGTGCCAGCTCACCACCCGCTGGGACTAGCGGAACCAGCTTACCGAACACCGGGGAGCTGTTTTTT
D gene: TRBD2
V gene: TRBV18
clone size: .
J gene: TRBJ2-2

CDR3 protein: CASSFVPTEAFF
CDR3 DNA: TGTGCCAGCAGTTTCGTCCCCACTGAAGCTTTCTTT
D gene: .
V gene: TRBV28
clone size: .
J gene: TRBJ1-1

CDR3 protein: CASSLGSGVEQYF
CDR3 DNA: TGTGCCAGCAGCTTAGGGTCAGGGGTCGAGCAGTACTTC
D gene: .
V gene: TRBV7-6
clone size: .
J gene: TRBJ2-7

CDR3 protein: CAISDGPSKQFF
CDR3 DNA: TGTGCCATCAGTGATGGGCCGTCAAAGCAGTTCTTC
D gene: .
V gene: TRBV10-3
clone size: .
J gene: TRBJ2-1

CDR3 protein: CASSYSAGGLYNEQFF
CDR3 DNA: TGTGCCAGCAGTTACTCGGCAGGGGGCTTGTACAATGAGCAGTTCTTC
D gene: TRBD1
V gene: TRBV6-5
clone size: .
J gene: TRBJ2-1